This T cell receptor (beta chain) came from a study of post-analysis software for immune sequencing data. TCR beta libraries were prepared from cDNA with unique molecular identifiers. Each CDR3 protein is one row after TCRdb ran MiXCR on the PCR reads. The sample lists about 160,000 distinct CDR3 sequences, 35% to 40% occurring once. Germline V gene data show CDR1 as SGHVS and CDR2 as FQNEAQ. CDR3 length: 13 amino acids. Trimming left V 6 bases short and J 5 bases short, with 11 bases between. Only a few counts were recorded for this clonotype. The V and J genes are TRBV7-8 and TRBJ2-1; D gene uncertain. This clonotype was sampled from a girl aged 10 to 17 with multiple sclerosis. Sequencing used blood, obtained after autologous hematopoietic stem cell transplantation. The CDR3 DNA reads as TGTGCCAGCAGTCCTAGACCCGACAATGAGCAGTTCTTC. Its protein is CASSPRPDNEQFF.